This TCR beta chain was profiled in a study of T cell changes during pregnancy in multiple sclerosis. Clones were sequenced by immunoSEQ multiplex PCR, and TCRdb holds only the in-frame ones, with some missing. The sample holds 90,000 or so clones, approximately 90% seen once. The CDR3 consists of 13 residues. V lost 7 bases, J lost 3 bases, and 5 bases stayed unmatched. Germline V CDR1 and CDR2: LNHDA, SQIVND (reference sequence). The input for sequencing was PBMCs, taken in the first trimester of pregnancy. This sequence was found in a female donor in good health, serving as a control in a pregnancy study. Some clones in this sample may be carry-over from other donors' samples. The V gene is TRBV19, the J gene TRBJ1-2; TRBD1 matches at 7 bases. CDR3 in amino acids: CASIDRAHYGYTF. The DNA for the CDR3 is TGTGCCAGTATTGACAGGGCTCACTATGGCTACACCTTC.